The TCR beta chain under discussion was sequenced for a study of blood T cell repertoires in COVID-19. In this sample, this clone turned up a few times. Measured with immunoSEQ multiplex PCR; TCRdb has only the in-frame clones, and not every one. This repertoire shows around 98,000 clones, 65% to 85% found once; its top ten account for about 18%. This CDR3 comprises 13 residues. The V gene lost 5 bases and the J gene lost 6 bases, with 10 bases spanning the gap. Germline values: CDR1 PRHDT, CDR2 FYEKMQ (reference sequence). The specimen was peripheral blood. The rearrangement joins TRBV13 to TRBJ2-2; TRBD2 might be the D (5 bases). The sequence was obtained from an older woman with acute or convalescent COVID-19. The CDR3 here is CASSGSGAGELFF. The CDR3 nucleotides read TGTGCCAGCAGCGGGTCCGGGGCCGGGGAGCTGTTTTTT.